This TCR beta chain was profiled in a study of T cell changes during pregnancy in multiple sclerosis. Method: immunoSEQ multiplex PCR; TCRdb's copy keeps in-frame clones and lacks some. The table has roughly 30,000 clones, approximately 91% seen once. The CDR3 is 12 residues long. Germline loops: CDR1 SGHDT, CDR2 YYEEEE. Between the trimmed V and J ends, which lost 4 bases and 7 bases, there was a span of 11 bases. The sequence was obtained from a female donor with multiple sclerosis, enrolled in a pregnancy study. The chain couples TRBV5-6 to TRBJ1-2; D might be TRBD1 (5 bases). Sequences were derived from CD8+ T cells from peripheral blood mononuclear cells, sampled before pregnancy. In nucleotides, the CDR3 is TGTGCCAGCAGCCCGGGACTCCTTGGCTACACCTTC. This gives the protein CASSPGLLGYTF.